The rows below give T cell receptor beta chains drawn from one sample of a study of Graves' ophthalmopathy and Graves' hyperthyroidism. Via MiXCR, TCRdb re-called the multiplex PCR reads, giving one row per CDR3 protein. The sample contains about 500,000 distinct CDR3 sequences, roughly 14% of which appear only once. Sequenced: blood. All receptors derive from a woman aged 25-40 years with Graves' ophthalmopathy. The CDR3 runs from the conserved cysteine through the conserved F or W. Each record gives: D gene, J gene, clone size, V gene, CDR3 protein, CDR3 DNA. A D gene is named only where the DNA matches it firmly. The listing skips clone size in some rows; elsewhere it reads once, few, many or a size class.

. | TRBJ2-7 | many | TRBV20-1 | CSAPVQTYEQYF | TGCAGTGCTCCTGTCCAGACCTACGAGCAGTACTTC
. | TRBJ2-2 | many | TRBV30 | CAWSDLAVTGELFF | TGTGCCTGGAGTGATCTAGCCGTAACCGGGGAGCTGTTTTTT
TRBD1 | TRBJ2-3 | . | TRBV2 | CASSDRQGYAGTDTQYF | TGTGCCAGCAGTGATAGACAGGGTTATGCAGGCACAGATACGCAGTATTTT
. | TRBJ1-3 | many | TRBV28 | CASSFRDRGNTIYF | TGTGCCAGCAGTTTTCGGGATCGTGGAAACACCATATATTTT
TRBD2 | TRBJ2-7 | many | TRBV6-1 | CASLAAGGPGEQYF | TGTGCCAGCTTGGCGGCGGGAGGGCCGGGAGAGCAGTACTTC
. | TRBJ1-6 | many | TRBV6-5 | CASSYSVQGSSYNSPLHF | TGTGCCAGCAGTTACTCGGTCCAGGGGAGCTCCTATAATTCACCCCTCCACTTT
. | TRBJ2-5 | . | TRBV11-2 | CASSFRVREEETQYF | TGTGCCAGCAGCTTCCGAGTGCGGGAAGAGGAGACCCAGTACTTC
TRBD1 | TRBJ1-2 | many | TRBV7-2 | CASRGTGDEYGYTF | TGTGCCAGCCGGGGGACAGGGGATGAATATGGCTACACCTTC
. | TRBJ1-2 | many | TRBV6-2/TRBV6-3 | CATGTPATLNYGYTF | TGTGCCACCGGGACACCCGCTACTCTTAACTATGGCTACACCTTC
. | TRBJ2-5 | many | TRBV27 | CASSLSAYDLQETQYF | TGTGCCAGCAGTTTATCAGCCTACGACCTCCAAGAGACCCAGTACTTC
. | TRBJ1-5 | many | TRBV12-3/TRBV12-4 | CASSLFDSPQPQHF | TGTGCCAGCAGCCTCTTCGACAGCCCTCAGCCCCAGCATTTT
. | TRBJ2-2 | many | TRBV12-3/TRBV12-4 | CASSWGDRYTGELFF | TGTGCCAGCAGTTGGGGGGACCGTTACACCGGGGAGCTGTTTTTT
TRBD1 | TRBJ2-5 | many | TRBV12-3/TRBV12-4 | CASRGTGSGETQYF | TGTGCCAGCAGGGGGACAGGGTCGGGGGAGACCCAGTACTTC
. | TRBJ2-5 | many | TRBV7-2 | CATSWAVRGKETQYF | TGTGCCACCTCCTGGGCAGTGAGGGGGAAGGAGACCCAGTACTTC
TRBD1 | TRBJ2-6 | few | TRBV5-1 | CASSLFEQGAGGANVLTF | TGCGCCAGCAGCTTGTTTGAACAGGGGGCAGGTGGGGCCAACGTCCTGACTTTC
. | TRBJ1-1 | many | TRBV6-2/TRBV6-3 | CASSYTTGGTEAFF | TGTGCCAGCAGTTACACGACGGGGGGCACTGAAGCTTTCTTT
. | TRBJ1-1 | many | TRBV29-1 | CSVDVPQGAFF | TGCAGCGTTGATGTCCCCCAAGGAGCTTTCTTT
. | TRBJ1-2 | many | TRBV6-1 | CASSPLRDKPGSGYTF | TGTGCCAGCAGTCCCCTCCGGGACAAACCAGGAAGTGGCTACACCTTC
. | TRBJ2-2 | many | TRBV6-1 | CASKLSRGYTGELFF | TGTGCCAGCAAACTTTCAAGGGGGTATACCGGGGAGCTGTTTTTT
TRBD1 | TRBJ1-2 | many | TRBV11-2 | CASSLDPFWDRGNGYTF | TGTGCCAGCAGCTTAGACCCATTTTGGGACAGGGGGAATGGCTACACCTTC
. | TRBJ1-2 | many | TRBV20-1 | CSARVWGGYGYTF | TGCAGTGCTAGAGTATGGGGGGGCTATGGCTACACCTTC
TRBD1 | TRBJ2-2 | many | TRBV5-1 | CASSLDPQGATGELFF | TGCGCCAGCAGCTTGGACCCACAGGGGGCAACCGGGGAGCTGTTTTTT
. | TRBJ1-1 | many | TRBV18 | CASSPGGGFEAFF | TGTGCCAGCTCACCAGGAGGAGGGTTTGAAGCTTTCTTT
TRBD1 | TRBJ2-7 | many | TRBV15 | CATSRGISTGEIEQYF | TGTGCCACCAGCAGAGGAATTTCGACAGGGGAGATCGAGCAGTACTTC
TRBD1 | TRBJ1-6 | many | TRBV11-3 | CASSSFGTANSPLHF | TGTGCCAGCAGCTCCTTTGGGACAGCTAATTCACCCCTCCACTTT
. | TRBJ1-1 | many | TRBV24-1 | CATSDWGVTEAFF | TGTGCCACCAGTGATTGGGGCGTCACTGAAGCTTTCTTT
. | TRBJ2-2 | many | TRBV4-1 | CASSQEGGPNTGELFF | TGCGCCAGCAGCCAAGAAGGAGGGCCGAACACCGGGGAGCTGTTTTTT
TRBD2 | TRBJ2-5 | many | TRBV28 | CASSEPGLDTETQYF | TGTGCCAGCAGTGAGCCGGGACTAGACACGGAGACCCAGTACTTC
. | TRBJ2-2 | . | TRBV2 | CASRDTGNTGELFF | TGTGCCAGCCGGGACACAGGAAACACCGGGGAGCTGTTTTTT
TRBD1 | TRBJ1-5 | many | TRBV6-1 | CASSVQVGGFQPQHF | TGTGCCAGCAGTGTACAAGTAGGGGGCTTTCAGCCCCAGCATTTT
TRBD2 | TRBJ2-7 | many | TRBV27 | CASGTSGSVYEQYF | TGTGCCAGTGGGACTAGCGGGAGTGTCTACGAGCAGTACTTC
. | TRBJ1-2 | . | TRBV2 | CASSEAGLNYGYTF | TGTGCCAGCAGTGAAGCGGGTTTGAACTATGGCTACACCTTC
. | TRBJ1-2 | many | TRBV5-1 | CASSFEGTGGGYTF | TGCGCCAGCAGCTTCGAGGGTACCGGGGGTGGCTACACCTTC
. | TRBJ1-3 | . | TRBV30 | CAWSPPSGNTIYF | TGTGCCTGGAGTCCCCCCTCGGGAAACACCATATATTTT
TRBD1 | TRBJ1-2 | many | TRBV19 | CASSIPGQGSIYGYTF | TGTGCCAGTAGTATCCCGGGACAGGGATCTATCTATGGCTACACCTTC
. | TRBJ1-2 | . | TRBV6-2/TRBV6-3 | CASSYDAPGYTF | TGTGCCAGCAGTTACGACGCTCCTGGCTACACCTTC
. | TRBJ1-2 | many | TRBV7-3 | CASSLTSPARGKDGYTF | TGTGCCAGCAGCTTAACTTCCCCGGCACGGGGAAAAGACGGCTACACCTTC
. | TRBJ2-5 | once | TRBV6-1 | CASSGRVRQETQYF | TGTGCCAGCAGTGGGAGAGTCCGCCAAGAGACCCAGTACTTC
TRBD1 | TRBJ1-2 | many | TRBV20-1 | CSARAGQPYGYTF | TGCAGTGCTAGAGCGGGACAGCCCTATGGCTACACCTTC
. | TRBJ1-1 | . | TRBV24-1 | CATSDFVGVAFF | TGTGCCACCAGTGATTTCGTGGGGGTAGCTTTCTTT